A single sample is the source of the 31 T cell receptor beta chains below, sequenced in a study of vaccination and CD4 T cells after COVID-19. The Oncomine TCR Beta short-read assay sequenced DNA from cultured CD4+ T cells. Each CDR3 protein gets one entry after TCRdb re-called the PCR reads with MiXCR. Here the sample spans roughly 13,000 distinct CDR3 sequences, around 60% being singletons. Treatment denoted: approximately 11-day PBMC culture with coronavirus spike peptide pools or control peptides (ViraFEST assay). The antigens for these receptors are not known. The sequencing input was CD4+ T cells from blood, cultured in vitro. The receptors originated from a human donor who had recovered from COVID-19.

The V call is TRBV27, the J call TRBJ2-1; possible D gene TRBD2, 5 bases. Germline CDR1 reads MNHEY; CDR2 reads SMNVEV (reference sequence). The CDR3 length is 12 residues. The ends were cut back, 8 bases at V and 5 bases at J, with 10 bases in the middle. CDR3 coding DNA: TGTGCCAGCGGCGGGCCACACAATGAGCAGTTCTTC. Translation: CASGGPHNEQFF.

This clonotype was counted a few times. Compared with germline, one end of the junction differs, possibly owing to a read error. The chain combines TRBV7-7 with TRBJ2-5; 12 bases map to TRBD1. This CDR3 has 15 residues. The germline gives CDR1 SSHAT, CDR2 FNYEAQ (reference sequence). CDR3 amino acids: CASSQGQGAGETQYF. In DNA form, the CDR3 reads TGTGCTAGCAGCCAGGGACAGGGGGCCGGGGAGACCCAGTACTTC.

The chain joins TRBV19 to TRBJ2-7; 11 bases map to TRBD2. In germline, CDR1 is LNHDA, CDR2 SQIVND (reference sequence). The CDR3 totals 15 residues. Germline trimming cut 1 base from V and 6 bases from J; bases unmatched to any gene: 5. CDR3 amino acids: CASSIVLAGASEQYF. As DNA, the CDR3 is TGTGCCAGTAGTATAGTACTAGCGGGAGCGTCCGAGCAGTACTTC. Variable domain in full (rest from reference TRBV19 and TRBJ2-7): DGGITQSPKYLFRKEGQNVTLSCEQNLNHDAMYWYRQDPGQGLRLIYYSQIVNDFQKGDIAEGYSVSREKKESFPLTVTSAQKNPTAFYLCASSIVLAGASEQYFGPGTRLTVT.

The CDR3 reads CASRGNTEAFF. For the CDR3, the DNA is TGTGCCTCCAGGGGGAACACTGAAGCTTTCTTT. V gene TRBV6-2 or TRBV6-3 combines with J gene TRBJ1-1, with D possibly TRBD1 on 6 matching bases. Trimming took off 11 bases at V and 1 base at J, with 8 bases between the two ends. The germline gives CDR1 MNHEY, CDR2 SVGEGT. This CDR3 has 11 amino acids.

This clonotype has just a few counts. CDR3 sequence (DNA): TGTGCCAGCAGAATAGGACCGCCGTGGGGACAGCCCCAGCATTTT. Protein sequence: CASRIGPPWGQPQHF. The V call is TRBV28, the J call TRBJ1-5; no clear D gene. This CDR3 contains 15 residues. The ends were cut back, 6 bases at V and 7 bases at J, with 19 bases in the middle. Germline loops: CDR1 MDHEN, CDR2 SYDVKM.

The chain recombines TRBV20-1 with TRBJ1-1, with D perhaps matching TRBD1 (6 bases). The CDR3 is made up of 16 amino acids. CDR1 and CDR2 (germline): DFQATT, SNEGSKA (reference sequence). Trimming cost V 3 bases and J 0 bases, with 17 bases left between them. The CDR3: CSASAVSQGMNTEAFF. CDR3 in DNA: TGCAGTGCTAGTGCGGTTTCACAGGGTATGAACACTGAAGCTTTCTTT.

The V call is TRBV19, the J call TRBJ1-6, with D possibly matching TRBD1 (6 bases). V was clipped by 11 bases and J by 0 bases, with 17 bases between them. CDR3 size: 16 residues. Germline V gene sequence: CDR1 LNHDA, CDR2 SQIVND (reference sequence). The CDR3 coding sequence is TGTGCCGCCAAAAGAGGGGGTTCCTCCTATAATTCACCCCTCCACTTT. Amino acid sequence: CAAKRGGSSYNSPLHF.

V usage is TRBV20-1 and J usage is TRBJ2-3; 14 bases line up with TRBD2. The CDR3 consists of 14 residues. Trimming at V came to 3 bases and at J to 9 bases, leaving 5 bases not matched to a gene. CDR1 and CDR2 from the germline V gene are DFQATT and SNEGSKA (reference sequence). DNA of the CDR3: TGCAGTGCTAGGGGACTAGCGGGGGTGGAGACGCAGTATTTT. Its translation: CSARGLAGVETQYF.

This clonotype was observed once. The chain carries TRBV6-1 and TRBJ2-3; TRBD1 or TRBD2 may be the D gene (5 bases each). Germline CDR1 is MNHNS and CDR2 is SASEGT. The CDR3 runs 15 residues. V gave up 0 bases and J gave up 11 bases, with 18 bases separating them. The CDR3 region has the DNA TGTGCCAGCAGTGAAGCGGGAGAAAGGGGTCTTCGGCAGTATTTT. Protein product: CASSEAGERGLRQYF.

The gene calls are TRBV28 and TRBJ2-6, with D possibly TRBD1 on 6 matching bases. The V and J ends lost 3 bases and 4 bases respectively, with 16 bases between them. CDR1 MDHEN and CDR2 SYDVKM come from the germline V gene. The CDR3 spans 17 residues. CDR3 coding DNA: TGTGCCAGCAGTTTCGGCACAGGGAGTACAGGGGCCAACGTCCTGACTTTC. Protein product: CASSFGTGSTGANVLTF.

The CDR3 protein is CASSPSAAVNTEAFF. CDR3 nucleotides: TGTGCCAGCAGTCCCTCAGCGGCCGTGAACACTGAAGCTTTCTTT. The rearrangement uses TRBV6-1 and TRBJ1-1; D is uncertain. Looked up from germline, CDR1 is MNHNS and CDR2 is SASEGT. V lost 5 bases to trimming and J lost 0 bases, with 13 bases between them. The CDR3 is 15 residues long.

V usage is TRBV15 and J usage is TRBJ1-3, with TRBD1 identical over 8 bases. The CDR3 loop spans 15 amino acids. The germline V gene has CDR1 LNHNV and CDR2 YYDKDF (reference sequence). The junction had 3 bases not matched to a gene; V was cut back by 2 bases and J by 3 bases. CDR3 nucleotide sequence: TGTGCCACCAGCAGAAATACAGGGGGTGGAAACACCATATATTTT. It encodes CATSRNTGGGNTIYF.

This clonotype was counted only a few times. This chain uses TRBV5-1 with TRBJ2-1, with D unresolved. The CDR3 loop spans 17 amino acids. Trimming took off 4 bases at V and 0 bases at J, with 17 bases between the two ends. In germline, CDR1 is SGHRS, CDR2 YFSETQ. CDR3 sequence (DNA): TGCGCCAGCAGCCCCCCTGGCGCGAGCGACTCCTACAATGAGCAGTTCTTC. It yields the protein CASSPPGASDSYNEQFF.

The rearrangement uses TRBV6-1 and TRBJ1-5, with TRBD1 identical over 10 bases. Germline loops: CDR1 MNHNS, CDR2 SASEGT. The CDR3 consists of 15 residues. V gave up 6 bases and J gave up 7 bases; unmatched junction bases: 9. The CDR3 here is CASRKTGGGRQPQHF. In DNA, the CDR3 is TGTGCCAGCAGAAAGACAGGGGGCGGGAGGCAGCCCCAGCATTTT.

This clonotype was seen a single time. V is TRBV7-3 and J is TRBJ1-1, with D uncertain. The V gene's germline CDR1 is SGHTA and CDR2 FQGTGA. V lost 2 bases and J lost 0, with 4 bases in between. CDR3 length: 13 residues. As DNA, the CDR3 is TGTGCCAGCAGCTTATCAGTGAACACTGAAGCTTTCTTT. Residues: CASSLSVNTEAFF.

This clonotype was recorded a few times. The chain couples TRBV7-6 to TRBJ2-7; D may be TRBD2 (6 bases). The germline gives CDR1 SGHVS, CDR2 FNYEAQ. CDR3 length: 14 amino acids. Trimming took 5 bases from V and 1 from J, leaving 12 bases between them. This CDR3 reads CASSPLLASYEQYF. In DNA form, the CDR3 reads TGTGCCAGCAGCCCTCTCCTAGCGTCCTACGAGCAGTACTTC.

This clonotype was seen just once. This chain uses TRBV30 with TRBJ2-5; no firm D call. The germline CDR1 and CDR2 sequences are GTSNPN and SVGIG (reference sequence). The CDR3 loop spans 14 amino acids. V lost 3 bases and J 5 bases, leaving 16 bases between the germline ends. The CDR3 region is CAWSDPLLRETQYF. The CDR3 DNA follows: TGTGCCTGGAGCGATCCTTTGCTCCGGGAGACCCAGTACTTC.

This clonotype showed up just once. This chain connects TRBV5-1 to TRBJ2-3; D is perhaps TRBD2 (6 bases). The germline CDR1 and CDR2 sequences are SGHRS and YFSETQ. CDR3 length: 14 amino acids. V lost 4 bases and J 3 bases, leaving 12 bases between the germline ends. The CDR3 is CASSIGGQTDTQYF. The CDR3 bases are TGCGCCAGCAGCATCGGAGGGCAGACAGATACGCAGTATTTT.

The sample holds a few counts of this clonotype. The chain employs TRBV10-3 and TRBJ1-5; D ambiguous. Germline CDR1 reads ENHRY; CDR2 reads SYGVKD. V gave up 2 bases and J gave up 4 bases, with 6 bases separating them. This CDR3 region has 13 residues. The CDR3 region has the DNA TGTGCCATCAGTGAGATTGGAAATCAGCCCCAGCATTTT. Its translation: CAISEIGNQPQHF.

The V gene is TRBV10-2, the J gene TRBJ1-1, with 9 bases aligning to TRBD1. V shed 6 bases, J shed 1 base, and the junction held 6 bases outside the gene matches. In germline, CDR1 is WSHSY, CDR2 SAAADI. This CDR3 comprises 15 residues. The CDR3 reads CASRLTGGGNTEAFF. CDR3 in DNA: TGCGCCAGCAGGTTGACAGGGGGGGGGAACACTGAAGCTTTCTTT.

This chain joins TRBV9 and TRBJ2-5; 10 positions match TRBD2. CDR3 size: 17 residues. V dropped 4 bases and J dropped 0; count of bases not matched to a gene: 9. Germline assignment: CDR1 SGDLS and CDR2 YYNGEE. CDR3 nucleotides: TGTGCCAGCAGCCTCGGACTAGCGGCGACTAACCAAGAGACCCAGTACTTC. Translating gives CASSLGLAATNQETQYF.

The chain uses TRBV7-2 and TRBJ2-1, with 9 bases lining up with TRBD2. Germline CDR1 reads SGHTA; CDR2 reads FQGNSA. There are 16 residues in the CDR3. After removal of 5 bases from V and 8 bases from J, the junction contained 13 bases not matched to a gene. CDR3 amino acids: CASSRGAGGPSDEQFF. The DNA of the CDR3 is TGTGCCAGCAGCCGTGGGGCGGGAGGGCCCTCGGATGAGCAGTTCTTC.

CDR3 sequence: CASSEGQGWRTEAFF. CDR3 DNA: TGTGCCAGCAGTGAAGGACAGGGTTGGAGGACTGAAGCTTTCTTT. The chain carries TRBV6-1 and TRBJ1-1, with 7 bases fitting TRBD1. The CDR3 spans 15 residues. After removal of 1 base from V and 5 bases from J, the junction contained 7 bases not matched to a gene. Germline-derived CDR1 and CDR2 are MNHNS and SASEGT.

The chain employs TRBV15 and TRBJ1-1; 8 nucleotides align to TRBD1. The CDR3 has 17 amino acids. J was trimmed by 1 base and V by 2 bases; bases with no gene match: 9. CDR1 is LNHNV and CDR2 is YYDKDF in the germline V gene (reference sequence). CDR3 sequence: CATSRFRTGNQNTEAFF. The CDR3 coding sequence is TGTGCCACCAGCAGATTCCGGACAGGGAATCAGAACACTGAAGCTTTCTTT.

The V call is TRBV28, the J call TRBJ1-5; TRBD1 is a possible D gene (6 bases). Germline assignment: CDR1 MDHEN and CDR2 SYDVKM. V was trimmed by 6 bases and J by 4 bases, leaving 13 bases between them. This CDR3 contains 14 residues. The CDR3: CASRGGGTNQPQHF. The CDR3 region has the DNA TGTGCCAGCAGAGGGGGGGGCACGAATCAGCCCCAGCATTTT.

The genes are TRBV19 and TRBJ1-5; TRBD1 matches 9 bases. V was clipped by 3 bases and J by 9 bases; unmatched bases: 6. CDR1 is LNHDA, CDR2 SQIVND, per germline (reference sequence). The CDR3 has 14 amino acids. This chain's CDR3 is CASSIRQGGTPQHF. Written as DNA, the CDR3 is TGTGCCAGTAGTATCAGACAGGGGGGAACGCCCCAGCATTTT.

The CDR3 sequence is CASSLFPLSLVRETQYF. In nucleotides, the CDR3 is TGTGCCAGCAGCTTATTCCCCCTAAGTTTAGTCCGGGAGACCCAGTACTTC. The chain uses TRBV11-3 and TRBJ2-5; D unclear. The CDR3 spans 17 residues. With 2 bases removed from V and 5 bases from J, the gap between germline ends came to 21 bases. From germline, CDR1 is SGHNT and CDR2 YENEEA. The entire variable domain, with the rest obtained from reference TRBV11-3 and TRBJ2-5, is as follows: EAGVVQSPRYKIIEKKQPVAFWCNPISGHNTLYWYLQNLGQGPELLIRYENEEAVDDSQLPKDRFSAERLKGVDSTLKIQPAELGDSAVYLCASSLFPLSLVRETQYFGPGTRLLVL.

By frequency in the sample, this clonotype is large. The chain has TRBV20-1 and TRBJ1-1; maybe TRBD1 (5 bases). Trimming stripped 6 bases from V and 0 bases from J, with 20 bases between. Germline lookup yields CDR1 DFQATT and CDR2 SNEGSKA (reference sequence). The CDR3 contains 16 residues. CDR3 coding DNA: TGCAGTGCCCAGACTAGCCTGGACACTATGAACACTGAAGCTTTCTTT. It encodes CSAQTSLDTMNTEAFF.

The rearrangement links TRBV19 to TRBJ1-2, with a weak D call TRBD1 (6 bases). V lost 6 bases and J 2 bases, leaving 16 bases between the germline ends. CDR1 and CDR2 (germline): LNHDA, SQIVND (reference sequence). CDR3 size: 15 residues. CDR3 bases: TGTGCCAGTAGAGACTCGGGGGGCCCCAACTATGGCTACACCTTC. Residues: CASRDSGGPNYGYTF.

The DNA for the CDR3 is TGTGCCAGCAGCCCAGCGGGAGCCCAGGACAATGAGCAGTTCTTC. Protein sequence: CASSPAGAQDNEQFF. J is TRBJ2-1 and V is TRBV7-9; 8 nucleotides line up with TRBD2. The CDR3 has 15 residues. Looked up from germline, CDR1 is SEHNR and CDR2 is FQNEAQ (reference sequence). V was pared by 5 bases and J by 5 bases, with 8 bases of the junction left unmatched.

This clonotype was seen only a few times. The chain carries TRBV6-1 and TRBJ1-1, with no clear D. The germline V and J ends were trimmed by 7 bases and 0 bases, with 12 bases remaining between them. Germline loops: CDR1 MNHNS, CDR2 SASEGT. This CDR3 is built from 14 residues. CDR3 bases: TGTGCCAGCAAGGACGGAATAATGAACACTGAAGCTTTCTTT. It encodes CASKDGIMNTEAFF.